Sequencing of this T cell receptor (beta chain) was carried out in a study of T and B cells in COVID-19 patients. Multiplex PCR with BIOMED2 TRB-A/B primer pools amplified TRB rearrangements. TCRdb re-analysed the multiplex PCR reads in MiXCR, keeping a single row per CDR3 protein. The sample carries approximately 6,600 distinct CDR3 sequences, approximately 28% recorded once. From blood, 250-500 ng of genomic DNA served as TRB template. Trimming removed 3 bases at V and 3 bases at J, with 14 bases between. CDR3 length: 15 amino acids. General study points: Few blood samples existed from mildly ill patients during symptoms or early in severe cases. Patients with COVID-19 reportedly showed strongly skewed T cell receptor beta variable and joining gene usage.

In regard to this clonotype: Its antigen is still unknown.

The sample comprised blood. This TCR derives from a human donor with active COVID-19. The chain has TRBV12-3 or TRBV12-4 and TRBJ2-5; D ambiguous. This chain's CDR3 is CASSFGLSGKETQYF. CDR3 DNA sequence: TGTGCCAGCAGTTTTGGGCTTTCTGGGAAAGAGACCCAGTACTTC.